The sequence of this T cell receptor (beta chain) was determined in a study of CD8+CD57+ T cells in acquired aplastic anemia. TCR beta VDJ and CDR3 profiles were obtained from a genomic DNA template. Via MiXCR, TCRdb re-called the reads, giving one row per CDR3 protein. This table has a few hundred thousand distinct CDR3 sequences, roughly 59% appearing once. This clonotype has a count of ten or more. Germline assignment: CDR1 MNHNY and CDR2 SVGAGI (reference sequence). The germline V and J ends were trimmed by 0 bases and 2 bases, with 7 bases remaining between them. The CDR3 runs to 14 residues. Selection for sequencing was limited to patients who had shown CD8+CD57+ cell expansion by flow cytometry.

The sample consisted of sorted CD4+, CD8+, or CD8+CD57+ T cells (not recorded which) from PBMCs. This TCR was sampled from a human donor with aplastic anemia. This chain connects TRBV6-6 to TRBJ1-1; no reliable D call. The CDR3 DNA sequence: TGTGCCAGCAGTTACTCGCTTAGTAACACTGAAGCTTTCTTT. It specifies CASSYSLSNTEAFF.